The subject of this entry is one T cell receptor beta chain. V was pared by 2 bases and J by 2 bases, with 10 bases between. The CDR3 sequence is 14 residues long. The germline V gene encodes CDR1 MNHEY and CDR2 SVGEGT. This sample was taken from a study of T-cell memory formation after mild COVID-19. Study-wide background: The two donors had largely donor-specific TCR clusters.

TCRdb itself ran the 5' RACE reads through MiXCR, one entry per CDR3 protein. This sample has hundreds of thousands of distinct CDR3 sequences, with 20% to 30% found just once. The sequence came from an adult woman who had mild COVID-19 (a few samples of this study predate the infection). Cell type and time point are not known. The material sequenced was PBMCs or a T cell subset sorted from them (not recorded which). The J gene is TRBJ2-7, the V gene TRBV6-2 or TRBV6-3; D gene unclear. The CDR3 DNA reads TGTGCCAGCAGTTACCCTCCAAGGACCTACGAGCAGTACTTC. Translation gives CASSYPPRTYEQYF.